The clone carrying this T cell receptor beta chain was observed once. Its antigen remains unidentified. This entry is derived from a study of cytomegalovirus exposure and HLA in healthy donors. Overall study results and limits: It was reportedly the case that the classifier diagnosed cytomegalovirus status with high specificity and sensitivity. What was likely a sequencing artifact was a cluster of highly shared sequence variants.

Primers for the PCR totalled 60 Vbeta and 13 Jbeta. Libraries were prepared by immunoSEQ multiplex PCR; TCRdb keeps only in-frame clonotypes and omits some of them. The data contain some 100,000 clones, roughly 75% of them singletons. This CDR3 is 14 amino acids long. With 5 bases clipped from V and 4 bases from J, the junction kept 7 bases outside the gene matches. The germline V gene encodes CDR1 MNHEY and CDR2 SMNVEV (reference sequence). This clonotype originated in a woman between 18 and 30 years old in good health and CMV-seropositive. Sequenced material: PBMCs. The rearrangement joins TRBV27 to TRBJ2-5, with 7 bases that match TRBD2. The CDR3 DNA reads as TGTGCCAGCAGTCCACCGGGACTAACAGAGACCCAGTACTTC. Encoded protein: CASSPPGLTETQYF.